Presented here are 22 T cell receptor beta chains from one specimen sequenced in a study of shared clonotypes between healthy human individuals. Terminally differentiated effector memory CD45RA+ cells were excluded by CCR7 positive selection of CD45RO-negative cells. TCRdb's table, derived via immunoSEQ multiplex PCR, lists solely in-frame clones and lacks some. The table lists some 2.1 million clones, around 95% of them singletons, with around 1.8% in the top ten. Sample: naive CD8+ T cells from PBMCs. These receptors were collected from a man younger than 35 in good health. Some clones in this sample may be carry-over from other donors' samples.

The chain couples TRBV29-1 to TRBJ2-1; D not resolved. The CDR3 consists of 13 residues. V dropped 0 bases and J dropped 3 bases, with 6 bases sitting between them. Looked up from germline, CDR1 is SQVTM and CDR2 is ANQGSEA. DNA of the CDR3: TGCAGCGTTGAAGAGAACAGCTACAATGAGCAGTTCTTC. This sequence encodes CSVEENSYNEQFF.

This clone has only one observation. This sequence joins TRBV29-1 and TRBJ2-2; D is unresolved. CDR1 is SQVTM and CDR2 is ANQGSEA in the germline V gene. The CDR3 has 12 residues. The V gene lost 5 bases and the J gene lost 4 bases, with 8 bases spanning the gap. CDR3 sequence reads: CSVHVSTGELFF. Here the CDR3 DNA reads TGCAGCGTTCATGTCAGCACCGGGGAGCTGTTTTTT.

The chain has TRBV7-9 and TRBJ1-1; weak D call: TRBD1 (5 bases). CDR3 length: 16 residues. V lost 0 bases and J lost 6, with 17 bases in between. Per the germline V gene, CDR1 is SEHNR and CDR2 is FQNEAQ (reference sequence). CDR3: CASSLAPAGKGAEAFF. CDR3 bases: TGTGCCAGCAGCTTAGCGCCTGCAGGGAAAGGCGCTGAAGCTTTCTTT.

This chain links TRBV6-1 with TRBJ1-2, with 7 nucleotides matching TRBD1. J lost 6 bases, V lost 8 bases, and 15 bases had no gene match. CDR3 length: 15 amino acids. Germline V gives CDR1 MNHNS, CDR2 SASEGT. In nucleotides, the CDR3 is TGTGCCAGCTTAAAGGCCTACGGACAGGCCAATGGCTACACCTTC. It is translated as CASLKAYGQANGYTF.

The gene calls are TRBV5-1 and TRBJ2-3; D is unresolved. Looked up from germline, CDR1 is SGHRS and CDR2 is YFSETQ. The CDR3 covers 14 residues. The V and J ends lost 1 base and 2 bases respectively, with 8 bases between them. The CDR3, as DNA: TGCGCCAGCAGCTTGTGGGAAGACACAGATACGCAGTATTTT. Its translation: CASSLWEDTDTQYF.

This clone was recorded once. The V and J genes are TRBV19 and TRBJ2-7, with no clear D. The length of the CDR3 is 15 residues. Germline values: CDR1 LNHDA, CDR2 SQIVND (reference sequence). Trimming took 0 bases from V and 3 from J, leaving 12 bases between them. The CDR3 here is CASSIDAGRNYEQYF. The CDR3 bases are TGTGCCAGTAGTATAGATGCCGGGCGGAACTACGAGCAGTACTTC.

The V and J genes are TRBV15 and TRBJ2-7, with 10 positions matching TRBD1. Germline loops: CDR1 LNHNV, CDR2 YYDKDF (reference sequence). Losses at the gene ends were 6 bases for V and 7 bases for J; bases not matched to a gene: 9. This CDR3 spans 14 amino acids. The CDR3 sequence is CATSYGTGAYEQYF. CDR3 DNA sequence: TGTGCCACCAGTTACGGGACAGGGGCTTATGAGCAGTACTTC.

CDR3 nucleotides: TGTGCCAGCAGCTTAGGGCCCGGGAGGAACATTCAGTACTTC. Protein product: CASSLGPGRNIQYF. The chain recombines TRBV11-2 with TRBJ2-4; 7 bases line up with TRBD2. The trim removed 1 base at V and 7 bases at J, leaving 4 bases unmatched. The germline CDR1 and CDR2 sequences are SGHAT and FQNNGV. The CDR3 sequence is 14 residues long.

J is TRBJ2-7 and V is TRBV11-2, with D possibly called TRBD1 or TRBD2 (6 bases each). The CDR3 consists of 12 residues. Between the trimmed V and J ends, which lost 5 bases and 6 bases, there was a span of 11 bases. Germline CDR1 and CDR2: SGHAT and FQNNGV. CDR3 bases: TGTGCCAGCAGCCTTGGGGGGCCCGAGCAGTACTTC. Protein sequence: CASSLGGPEQYF.

The chain joins TRBV6-1 to TRBJ2-3, with 10 bases that match TRBD2. CDR1 and CDR2 from the germline V gene are MNHNS and SASEGT. The CDR3 is made up of 15 amino acids. J lost 0 bases, V lost 5 bases, and 2 bases had no gene match. The CDR3 sequence: CASSSGRGSTDTQYF. The CDR3 DNA reads TGTGCCAGCAGTAGCGGGAGGGGAAGCACAGATACGCAGTATTTT.

This sequence joins TRBV5-5 and TRBJ1-5; TRBD1 might be the D (6 bases). The germline V gene has CDR1 SGHKS and CDR2 YYEKEE (reference sequence). Trimming stripped 0 bases from V and 6 bases from J, with 19 bases between. The CDR3 is 17 residues long. The CDR3 sequence: CASSLDGVRGVGQPQHF. The DNA of the CDR3 is TGTGCCAGCAGCTTGGATGGAGTGAGGGGGGTGGGTCAGCCCCAGCATTTT.

The V gene is TRBV9, the J gene TRBJ2-7; D ambiguous. This CDR3 has 14 residues. The V gene's germline CDR1 is SGDLS and CDR2 YYNGEE. Trimming took 4 bases from V and 0 from J, leaving 11 bases between them. The CDR3 here is CASSLAGYSYEQYF. The CDR3 nucleotides read TGTGCCAGCAGCTTAGCAGGATACTCCTACGAGCAGTACTTC.

The chain recombines TRBV19 with TRBJ1-4; 11 bases fit TRBD1. The CDR3 totals 17 residues. Germline values: CDR1 LNHDA, CDR2 SQIVND (reference sequence). V lost 7 bases, J lost 0 bases, and 7 bases stayed unmatched. CDR3 sequence (DNA): TGTGCCAGTATCGAAACGGGACAGGGGGCAACTAATGAAAAACTGTTTTTT. Amino acid sequence: CASIETGQGATNEKLFF.

The V call is TRBV7-9, the J call TRBJ1-2; D ambiguous. CDR1 SEHNR and CDR2 FQNEAQ come from the germline V gene (reference sequence). The V gene lost 6 bases and the J gene lost 5 bases, with 19 bases spanning the gap. The CDR3 sequence is 15 residues long. The CDR3 DNA reads as TGTGCCAGCAGTCCGTTTGGAGTAACTACATATGGCTACACCTTC. Its protein product is CASSPFGVTTYGYTF.

This clone was seen more than once but under ten times. The CDR3 nucleotides are TGTGCCAGCAGCACTAGAGCCAGGGGAGACGAGCAGTACTTC. Protein product: CASSTRARGDEQYF. The chain joins TRBV7-2 to TRBJ2-7; a weak D match, TRBD1 (6 bases). Germline V gives CDR1 SGHTA, CDR2 FQGNSA. The CDR3 spans 14 residues. V lost 5 bases, J lost 5 bases, and 16 bases lay in between.

The gene calls are TRBV7-8 and TRBJ2-7; the match to TRBD2 covers 7 bases. V was pared by 3 bases and J by 5 bases, with 13 bases of the junction left unmatched. CDR1 and CDR2 (germline): SGHVS, FQNEAQ. The CDR3 runs 16 residues. The CDR3 loop is CASSFEKALAQHEQYF. Here the CDR3 DNA reads TGTGCCAGCAGCTTCGAGAAGGCACTAGCGCAGCACGAGCAGTACTTC. Variable domain in full (rest from reference TRBV7-8 and TRBJ2-7): GAGVSQSPRYKVAKRGQDVALRCDPISGHVSLFWYQQALGQGPEFLTYFQNEAQLDKSGLPSDRFFAERPEGSVSTLKIQRTQQEDSAVYLCASSFEKALAQHEQYFGPGTRLTVT.

The chain is built from TRBV27 and TRBJ2-5; D unclear. The CDR3 extends over 16 amino acids. V lost 5 bases and J 4 bases, leaving 20 bases between the germline ends. Per germline, CDR1 MNHEY and CDR2 SMNVEV (reference sequence). CDR3 in amino acids: CASSPTPHLKVETQYF. The CDR3 region has the DNA TGTGCCAGCAGTCCCACCCCACATCTAAAGGTAGAGACCCAGTACTTC.

The rearrangement uses TRBV6-5 and TRBJ2-7; D is unclear. The V gene's germline CDR1 is MNHEY and CDR2 SVGAGI. Trimming took off 5 bases at V and 7 bases at J, with 15 bases between the two ends. The CDR3 loop spans 13 amino acids. The CDR3 sequence is CASSGAEMGEQYF. The CDR3 nucleotides are TGTGCCAGCAGTGGAGCAGAGATGGGGGAGCAGTACTTC.

The chain employs TRBV15 and TRBJ2-7; D is undetermined. Trimming removed 3 bases from V and 3 bases from J, with 12 bases in between. The CDR3 runs to 14 residues. Germline loops: CDR1 LNHNV, CDR2 YYDKDF (reference sequence). CDR3 region: CATSSPMTHYEQYF. For the CDR3, the DNA is TGTGCCACCAGCAGTCCTATGACCCACTACGAGCAGTACTTC.

The chain couples TRBV7-8 to TRBJ1-1; weak D call: TRBD1 (6 bases). The CDR3 is 13 residues long. Germline CDR1 reads SGHVS; CDR2 reads FQNEAQ. Between the trimmed V and J ends, which lost 5 bases and 4 bases, there was a span of 11 bases. The CDR3 DNA reads as TGTGCCAGCAGCCCTACAGGGCGCACTGAAGCTTTCTTT. Translated, it gives CASSPTGRTEAFF. Full variable domain (missing parts from reference TRBV7-8 and TRBJ1-1): GAGVSQSPRYKVAKRGQDVALRCDPISGHVSLFWYQQALGQGPEFLTYFQNEAQLDKSGLPSDRFFAERPEGSVSTLKIQRTQQEDSAVYLCASSPTGRTEAFFGQGTRLTVV.

The chain uses TRBV27 and TRBJ2-5; TRBD2 is a possible D gene (5 bases). Deletions cut 2 bases from V and 9 bases from J, with 10 bases between. This CDR3 region has 12 residues. Germline V gene data show CDR1 as MNHEY and CDR2 as SMNVEV (reference sequence). This CDR3 reads CASSLTREPQYF. The CDR3 bases are TGTGCCAGCAGTTTAACTAGGGAACCCCAGTACTTC.

The genes are TRBV9 and TRBJ1-2; 10 bases line up with TRBD1. The CDR3 is 14 residues long. The V and J ends lost 4 bases and 4 bases, in that order; junction bases with no gene match: 4. Germline CDR1 and CDR2: SGDLS and YYNGEE. For the CDR3, the DNA is TGTGCCAGCAGCCCCCGGGACAGGGGCTATGGCTACACCTTC. As protein: CASSPRDRGYGYTF.